Below are 5 T cell receptor beta chains sequenced from a single sample in a study of kidney transplant recipient with SARS-CoV-2 infection (dated by TCRdb to about 2021). Data came from an Illumina MiSeq. TCRdb applied fastp at Q25 and MiXCR to the public reads, then kept only in-frame beta chains. Rows are unified per CDR3 protein, each entry keeping the most common DNA and genes. The sample table holds 250,000 or so distinct CDR3 sequences, of which less than 35% were seen once. Clones ranked in the top ten supply around 6.8% of the sample. Interpreted using the paper, the time point label stands for: pre-pandemic baseline sample and day 111 after first positive SARS-CoV-2 test. The sequenced sample was a blood sample, obtained at baseline and around day 110 from a kidney transplant recipient. The receptors were gathered from a male patient between 25 and 39 years old who had COVID-19 and was a kidney transplant recipient. Some T cells may originate with the graft donor following a transplant.

This clonotype has more than one count but fewer than ten. The chain links TRBV8-2 to TRBJ2-6. TRBV8-2 is termed a pseudogene. The CDR3 has 17 amino acids. Here the CDR3 DNA reads TGTGGCACAACCTTCAGGATAACACAAAGTCGGGCCAACGTCCTGACTTTC. Translating it yields CGTTFRITQSRANVLTF.

In this sample, this clonotype turned up many times. The V gene is TRBV2, the J gene TRBJ1-5; 7 nucleotides line up with TRBD1. Germline V gene sequence: CDR1 SNHLY, CDR2 FYNNEI. This CDR3 comprises 11 residues. Unmatched junction bases numbered 1, after V lost 8 bases and J lost 6 bases. CDR3 sequence: CASGDSQPQHF. The CDR3 bases are TGTGCCAGCGGGGACAGTCAGCCCCAGCATTTT.

On this clonotype itself: This may be a read error: a much more frequent sequence differs by one nucleotide. The DNA is left out, because the CDR3 cannot be placed on it with certainty; the CDR3 is given as TCRdb lists it. The rearrangement joins TRBV7-2 to TRBJ2-2; TRBD2, the D gene given by the table, was not confirmed from the DNA. Termini included, the CDR3 measures 18 amino acids. Per germline, CDR1 SGHTA and CDR2 FQGNSA. CDR3 region: CASSFSKRVAGGTGELLF.

This clonotype was detected a few times. V and J are TRBV3-1 and TRBJ2-3, with 7 bases matching TRBD2. This CDR3 has 16 amino acids. J lost 4 bases, V lost 3 bases, and 10 bases had no gene match. The germline V gene has CDR1 LGHDT and CDR2 YNNKEL (reference sequence). The CDR3 sequence: CASSHMGGGTPDTQYF. CDR3 sequence (DNA): TGTGCCAGCAGCCACATGGGGGGAGGGACCCCAGATACGCAGTATTTT.

The chain couples TRBV5-4 to TRBJ2-5, with TRBD2 identical over 8 bases. Trimming removed 2 bases from V and 5 bases from J; junction bases left unmatched: 11. The CDR3 has 16 amino acids. Germline V gene sequence: CDR1 SGHNT, CDR2 YYREEE (reference sequence). The CDR3 sequence is CASSLGPTSARETQYF. The DNA for the CDR3 is TGTGCCAGCAGCTTAGGGCCGACTAGCGCAAGGGAGACCCAGTACTTC.